These 8 T cell receptor beta chains were all obtained from the same sample, sequenced in a study of post-analysis software for immune sequencing data. Tagging with unique molecular identifiers was a feature of the TCR beta cDNA libraries. TCRdb fed the PCR reads into MiXCR, producing one record per CDR3 protein. The data hold 820,000 or so distinct CDR3 sequences, with approximately 53% observed a single time. Study-wide points: Included in a set of roughly five TRBV segments more frequent in patients than controls were TRBV5-6, TRBV5-1 and TRBV20-1.

Their antigens are not known. The source material was blood. All receptors come from a girl aged 10 to 17 with multiple sclerosis.

The rearrangement joins TRBV7-9 to TRBJ2-7, with D perhaps matching TRBD2 (7 bases). From germline, CDR1 is SEHNR and CDR2 FQNEAQ (reference sequence). The V end was cut by 8 bases, the J end by 4 bases, with 15 bases between. The CDR3 runs 13 residues. CDR3 sequence reads: CASRGGGKYEQYF. CDR3 nucleotide sequence: TGTGCCAGCCGTGGCGGGGGCAAGTACGAGCAGTACTTC.

The table lists this clonotype with a few counts. The chain links TRBV4-1 to TRBJ2-2; D is perhaps TRBD2 (6 bases). The V end lost 1 base, the J end lost 1 base, and 7 bases lay between the germline ends. This CDR3 region has 15 residues. Germline loops: CDR1 MGHRA, CDR2 YSYEKL. CDR3 loop: CASSQGSGNTGELFF. CDR3 bases: TGCGCCAGCAGCCAAGGTAGCGGGAACACCGGGGAGCTGTTTTTT.

The chain is built from TRBV29-1 and TRBJ2-3; 15 nucleotides line up with TRBD2. Per the germline V gene, CDR1 is SQVTM and CDR2 is ANQGSEA. The junction had 9 bases not matched to a gene; V was cut back by 2 bases and J by 0 bases. The CDR3 contains 19 residues. The CDR3 spells CSVETGLAGGWSSTDTQYF. The DNA for the CDR3 is TGCAGCGTTGAAACAGGACTAGCGGGAGGGTGGTCTAGCACAGATACGCAGTATTTT.

As to this clonotype: Mismatch with germline at one junction end may stem from a read error. The chain couples TRBV7-6 to TRBJ2-5; D may be TRBD1 (6 bases). CDR1 is SGHVS and CDR2 is FNYEAQ in the germline V gene. The CDR3 is made up of 15 amino acids. CDR3 amino acids: CASSPDRDTQQTQYF. The DNA for the CDR3 is TGTGCCAGCAGCCCCGATAGGGACACCCAACAGACCCAGTACTTC.

This clonotype was seen only a few times. This chain joins TRBV4-1 and TRBJ2-3; the D gene is possibly TRBD2 (6 bases). V was pared by 0 bases and J by 2 bases, with 15 bases between. CDR1 and CDR2 (germline): MGHRA, YSYEKL. The CDR3 consists of 17 residues. In DNA, the CDR3 is TGCGCCAGCAGCCAAGAGGGACTTCTTGTCTACACAGATACGCAGTATTTT. Protein sequence: CASSQEGLLVYTDTQYF.

This chain links TRBV12-3 or TRBV12-4 with TRBJ1-2; D possibly corresponds to TRBD1 (5 bases). Trimming stripped 3 bases from V and 3 bases from J, with 11 bases between. CDR3 length: 14 amino acids. The CDR3 DNA reads TGTGCCAGCAGTTTTAGGGTCAGGGACTATGGCTACACCTTC. Translation: CASSFRVRDYGYTF.

The gene calls are TRBV3-1 and TRBJ2-5, with 8 bases identical to TRBD2. Germline CDR1 and CDR2: LGHDT and YNNKEL (reference sequence). CDR3 length equals 16 residues. Germline trimming cut 0 bases from V and 4 bases from J; bases unmatched to any gene: 7. CDR3 sequence: CASSQERLARGETQYF. DNA for the CDR3: TGTGCCAGCAGCCAAGAACGACTAGCGAGGGGAGAGACCCAGTACTTC.

The chain combines TRBV28 with TRBJ1-2; D is uncertain. Germline CDR1 is MDHEN and CDR2 is SYDVKM. This CDR3 region has 12 residues. With 6 bases removed from V and 7 bases from J, the gap between germline ends came to 12 bases. The CDR3: CASSIGRFGYTF. The CDR3 bases are TGTGCCAGCAGCATCGGGCGATTTGGCTACACCTTC.